This TCR beta chain is from a study of cytomegalovirus exposure and HLA in healthy donors. Study results and caveats: Roughly even sequencing depth across donors was the assumption behind the presence/absence analyses. In a later analysis, TCR beta V- and J-gene trimming showed a link to a missense DCLRE1C variant.

A word on this clone: Its target is not known.

With 2 bases clipped from V and 4 bases from J, the junction kept 10 bases outside the gene matches. Germline V gene sequence: CDR1 MGHRA, CDR2 YSYEKL. There are 18 residues in the CDR3. Amplification used 60 Vbeta primers and 13 Jbeta primers. TCRdb's copy holds only in-frame clones and misses some; the assay was immunoSEQ multiplex PCR. The sample shows 110,000 to 150,000 clones, 80% of them seen only once. This clonotype was sampled from a male donor in good health and CMV-seronegative. The gene calls are TRBV4-1 and TRBJ2-1; 11 bases are shared with TRBD2. Sequenced input: PBMCs. CDR3 amino acids: CASSQRLAGSLQYNEQFF. The DNA of the CDR3 is TGCGCCAGCAGCCAAAGACTAGCGGGGTCCCTCCAATACAATGAGCAGTTCTTC.